The clone carrying this TCR beta chain was seen a few times. Its specificity is unknown. This specimen comes from a study of response to subunit inactivated influenza vaccine. Whole-study results and caveats: Authors suggested each seasonal influenza vaccination recruits few new T cells.

TCRdb processed the RT-PCR reads anew with MiXCR; each CDR3 protein has one entry. The sample includes more than 700,000 distinct CDR3 sequences, approximately 21% of them seen just once. CDR3 length: 15 amino acids. After removal of 3 bases from V and 2 bases from J, the junction contained 5 bases not matched to a gene. The germline CDR1 and CDR2 sequences are DFQATT and SNEGSKA (reference sequence). This rearrangement joins TRBV20-1 to TRBJ2-1; 9 bases are a match to TRBD2. This clonotype was sampled from a man in his fifties who received an inactivated influenza vaccine. The specimen comprised PBMCs from blood, sampled 5 days after vaccination. The CDR3 DNA sequence: TGCAGTGCTAGGAATAGCGGGAGCCCCTACAATGAGCAGTTCTTC. As protein: CSARNSGSPYNEQFF.